The sequence of this TCR beta chain was determined in a study of OX40 agonist ivuxolimab in advanced cancers. Here immunoSEQ multiplex PCR was the method, and the copy in TCRdb shows in-frame clones only, minus some. The sample contains 90,000 to 100,000 clones, around 90% of which appear only once. Germline V CDR1 and CDR2: MRHNA, SNTAGT. The CDR3 has 17 amino acids. V lost 9 bases, J lost 0 bases, and 16 bases stayed unmatched. The sequence was obtained from an adult with an advanced solid tumor such as melanoma, head and neck, liver or kidney cancer. The starting material was CD4+ or CD8+ T cells sorted from blood, obtained in a trial of the OX40 agonist ivuxolimab. The V gene is TRBV6-4, the J gene TRBJ2-7; 8 nucleotides agree with TRBD2. DNA for the CDR3: TGTGCCAGGAAAGCGGGAGAAGAATTCGACAGCTCCTACGAGCAGTACTTC. Its translation is CARKAGEEFDSSYEQYF.